This T cell receptor (beta chain) came from a study of metastatic and nonmetastatic thyroid tumors. Across the whole study: Comparison of repertoires was carried out across blood and tumor or nodule tissue from malignant and benign thyroid patients.

Germline lookup yields CDR1 DFQATT and CDR2 SNEGSKA (reference sequence). This CDR3 region has 15 residues. V shed 2 bases and J 2 bases; nucleotides not matched to a gene: 5. TCRdb redid the clone calls on the PCR reads using MiXCR. The sample has 20,000 to 25,000 clones, approximately 30% seen once. Nobody among the patients had been given any treatment before thyroid surgery. The clonotype comes from a female donor with papillary thyroid cancer or a benign thyroid nodule (not recorded which). Some clones in this sample may be carry-over from other donors' samples. The specimen sequenced was blood. This chain links TRBV20-1 with TRBJ2-2, with 7 nucleotides matching TRBD2. In DNA form, the CDR3 reads TGCAGTGCTAGATCCGGGAGGACAAACACCGGGGAGCTGTTTTTT. Amino acid sequence: CSARSGRTNTGELFF.